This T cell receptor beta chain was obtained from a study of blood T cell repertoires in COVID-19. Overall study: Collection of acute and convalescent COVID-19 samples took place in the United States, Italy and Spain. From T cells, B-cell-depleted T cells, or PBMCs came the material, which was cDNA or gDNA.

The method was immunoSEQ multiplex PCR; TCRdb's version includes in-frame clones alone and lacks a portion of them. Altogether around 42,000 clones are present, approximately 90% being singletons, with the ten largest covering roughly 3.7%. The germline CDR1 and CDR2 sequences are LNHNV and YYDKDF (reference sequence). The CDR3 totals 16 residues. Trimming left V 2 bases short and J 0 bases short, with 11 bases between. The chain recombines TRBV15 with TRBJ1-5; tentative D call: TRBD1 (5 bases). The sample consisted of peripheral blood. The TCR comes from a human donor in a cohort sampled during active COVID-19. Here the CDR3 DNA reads TGTGCCACCAGCAGATCCGTCGGACATAGCAATCAGCCCCAGCATTTT. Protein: CATSRSVGHSNQPQHF.